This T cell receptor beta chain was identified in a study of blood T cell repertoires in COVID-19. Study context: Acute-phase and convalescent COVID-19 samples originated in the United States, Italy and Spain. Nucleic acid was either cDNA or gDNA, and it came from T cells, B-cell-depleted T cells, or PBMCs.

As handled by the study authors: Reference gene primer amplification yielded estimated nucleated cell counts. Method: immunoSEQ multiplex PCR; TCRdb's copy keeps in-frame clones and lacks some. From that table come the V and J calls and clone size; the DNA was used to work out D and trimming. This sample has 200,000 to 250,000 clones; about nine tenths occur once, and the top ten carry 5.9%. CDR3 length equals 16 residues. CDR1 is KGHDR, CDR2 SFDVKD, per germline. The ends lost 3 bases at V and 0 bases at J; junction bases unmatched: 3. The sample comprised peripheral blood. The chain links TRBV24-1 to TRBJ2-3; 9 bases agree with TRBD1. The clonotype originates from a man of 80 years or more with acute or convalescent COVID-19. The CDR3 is CATSDPGTGSTDTQYF. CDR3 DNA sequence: TGTGCCACCAGTGATCCCGGGACAGGGAGCACAGATACGCAGTATTTT.